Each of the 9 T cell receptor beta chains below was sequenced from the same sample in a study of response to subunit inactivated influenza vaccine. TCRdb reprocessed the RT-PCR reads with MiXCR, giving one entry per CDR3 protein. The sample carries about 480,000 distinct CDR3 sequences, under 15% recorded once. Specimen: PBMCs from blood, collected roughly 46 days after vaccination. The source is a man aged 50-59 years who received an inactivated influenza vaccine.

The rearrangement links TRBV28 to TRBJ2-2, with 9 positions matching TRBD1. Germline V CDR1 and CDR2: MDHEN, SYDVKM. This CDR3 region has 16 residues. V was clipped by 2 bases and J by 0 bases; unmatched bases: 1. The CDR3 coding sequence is TGTGCCAGCAGTTTAGGGACAGGGTCGAACACCGGGGAGCTGTTTTTT. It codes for CASSLGTGSNTGELFF.

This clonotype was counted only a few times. CDR3 DNA sequence: TGTGCCAGCAGTCAGGGGCCGCCCTGGGACGAGCAGTACTTC. Its protein product is CASSQGPPWDEQYF. The rearrangement joins TRBV6-2 or TRBV6-3 to TRBJ2-7, with D perhaps TRBD1 (6 bases). The CDR3 sequence is 14 residues long. Germline CDR1 MNHEY, CDR2 SVGEGT. Trimming removed 5 bases at V and 5 bases at J, with 16 bases between.

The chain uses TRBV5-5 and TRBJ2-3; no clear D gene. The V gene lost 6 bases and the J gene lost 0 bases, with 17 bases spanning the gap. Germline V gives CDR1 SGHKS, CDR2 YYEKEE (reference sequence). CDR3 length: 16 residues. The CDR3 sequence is CASTARWQASTDTQYF. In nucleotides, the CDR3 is TGTGCCAGCACGGCTCGGTGGCAGGCTAGCACAGATACGCAGTATTTT.

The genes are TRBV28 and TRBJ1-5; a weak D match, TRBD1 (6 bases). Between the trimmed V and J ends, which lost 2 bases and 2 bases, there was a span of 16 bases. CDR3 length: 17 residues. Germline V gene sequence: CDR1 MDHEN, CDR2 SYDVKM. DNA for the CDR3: TGTGCCAGCAGTTTAATTCGGGGGGGCGCCGGCAATCAGCCCCAGCATTTT. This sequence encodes CASSLIRGGAGNQPQHF.

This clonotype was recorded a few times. CDR3 loop: CVTKRSNQPQHF. CDR3 DNA: TGTGTTACAAAACGTAGCAATCAGCCCCAGCATTTT. This sequence joins TRBV28 and TRBJ1-5; D is ambiguous. The V gene's germline CDR1 is MDHEN and CDR2 SYDVKM. This CDR3 region has 12 residues.

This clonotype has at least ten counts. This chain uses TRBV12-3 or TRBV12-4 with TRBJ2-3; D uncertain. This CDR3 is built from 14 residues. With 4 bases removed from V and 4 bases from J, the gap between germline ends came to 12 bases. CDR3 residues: CASSSLAAPDTQYF. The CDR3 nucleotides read TGTGCCAGCAGTTCCCTGGCGGCCCCAGATACGCAGTATTTT.

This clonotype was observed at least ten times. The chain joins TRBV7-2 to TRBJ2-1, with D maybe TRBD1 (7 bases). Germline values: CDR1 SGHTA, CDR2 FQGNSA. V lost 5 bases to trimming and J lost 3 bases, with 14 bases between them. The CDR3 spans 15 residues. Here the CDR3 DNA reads TGTGCCAGCAGCCCGCGGGACAGCTTCTACAATGAGCAGTTCTTC. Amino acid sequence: CASSPRDSFYNEQFF.

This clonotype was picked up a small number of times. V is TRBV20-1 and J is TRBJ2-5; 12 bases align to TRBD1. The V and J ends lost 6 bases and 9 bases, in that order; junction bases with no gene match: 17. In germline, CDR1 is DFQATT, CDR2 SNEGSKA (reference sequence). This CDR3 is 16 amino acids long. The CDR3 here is CSATGSGTGGASAQYF. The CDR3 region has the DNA TGCAGTGCAACAGGCTCCGGGACAGGGGGCGCGTCAGCCCAGTACTTC.

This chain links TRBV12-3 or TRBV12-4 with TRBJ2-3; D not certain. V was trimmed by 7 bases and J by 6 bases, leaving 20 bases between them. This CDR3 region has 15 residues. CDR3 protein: CASTASSGPMDTQYF. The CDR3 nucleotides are TGTGCCAGCACCGCTTCCTCTGGACCGATGGATACGCAGTATTTT.